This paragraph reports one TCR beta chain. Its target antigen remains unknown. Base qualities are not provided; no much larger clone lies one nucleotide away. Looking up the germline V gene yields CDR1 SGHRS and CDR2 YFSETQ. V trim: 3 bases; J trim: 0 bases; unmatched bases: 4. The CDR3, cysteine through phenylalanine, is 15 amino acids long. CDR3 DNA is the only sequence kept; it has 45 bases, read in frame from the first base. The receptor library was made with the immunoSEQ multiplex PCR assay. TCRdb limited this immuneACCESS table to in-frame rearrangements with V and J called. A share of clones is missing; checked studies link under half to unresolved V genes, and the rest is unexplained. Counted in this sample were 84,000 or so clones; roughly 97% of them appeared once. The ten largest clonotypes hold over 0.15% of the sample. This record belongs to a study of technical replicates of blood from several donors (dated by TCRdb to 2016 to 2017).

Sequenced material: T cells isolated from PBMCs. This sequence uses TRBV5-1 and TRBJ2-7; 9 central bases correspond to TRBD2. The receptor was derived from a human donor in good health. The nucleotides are TGCGCCAGCAGCTCCGTAGCGGGGGCCTCCTACGAGCAGTACTTC. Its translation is CASSSVAGASYEQYF.